Listed here are 22 T cell receptor beta chains from one sample, sequenced in a study of cytomegalovirus exposure and HLA in healthy donors. Primers: 60 Vbeta forward and 13 Jbeta reverse. Generated by immunoSEQ multiplex PCR, the TCRdb table keeps only in-frame clones and is missing some. The top ten clones hold roughly 4% of a sample with roughly 300,000 clones, more than 80% of them seen once. The sequenced sample consisted of PBMCs. These TCRs come from a man aged 35 to 55 in good health and CMV-seropositive.

The sample holds a few counts of this clone. This rearrangement joins TRBV9 to TRBJ2-2; perhaps TRBD1 as D (5 bases). The ends were cut back, 2 bases at V and 4 bases at J, with 12 bases in the middle. Germline-derived CDR1 and CDR2 are SGDLS and YYNGEE. The CDR3 has 15 amino acids. CDR3 in amino acids: CASSVGRASTGELFF. The DNA of the CDR3 is TGTGCCAGCAGCGTCGGCAGGGCGAGCACCGGGGAGCTGTTTTTT.

The rearrangement uses TRBV5-1 and TRBJ2-5, with D possibly matching TRBD2 (7 bases). Germline V lookup: CDR1 SGHRS, CDR2 YFSETQ. Trimming stripped 4 bases from V and 5 bases from J, with 21 bases between. The CDR3 loop spans 16 amino acids. The CDR3 sequence is CASSAGFRGREETQYF. CDR3 coding DNA: TGCGCCAGCAGCGCGGGATTTCGGGGGCGGGAGGAGACCCAGTACTTC.

The gene calls are TRBV30 and TRBJ2-7, with 10 bases aligning to TRBD2. The length of the CDR3 is 14 residues. CDR1 and CDR2 from the germline V gene are GTSNPN and SVGIG (reference sequence). The J segment lost 0 bases and the V segment lost 3 bases, leaving 2 bases of the junction unmatched. The CDR3 nucleotides are TGTGCCTGGAGACCTAGCGGGAGCTCCTACGAGCAGTACTTC. Translation: CAWRPSGSSYEQYF. Complete variable domain (other parts from reference TRBV30 and TRBJ2-7): SQTIHQWPATLVQPVGSPLSLECTVEGTSNPNLYWYRQAAGRGLQLLFYSVGIGQISSEVPQNLSASRPQDRQFILSSKKLLLSDSGFYLCAWRPSGSSYEQYFGPGTRLTVT.

The chain carries TRBV4-3 and TRBJ2-2; a weak D match, TRBD1 (6 bases). CDR3 length: 13 residues. Germline lookup yields CDR1 LGHNA and CDR2 YSLEER. Trimming stripped 5 bases from V and 8 bases from J, with 12 bases between. CDR3 sequence: CASSTRGPGELFF. The DNA of the CDR3 is TGCGCCAGCAGCACCAGGGGTCCTGGGGAGCTGTTTTTT.

This chain joins TRBV27 and TRBJ2-1, with 10 bases aligning to TRBD1. This CDR3 has 16 residues. The V and J ends lost 5 bases and 2 bases, in that order; junction bases with no gene match: 6. CDR1 is MNHEY and CDR2 is SMNVEV in the germline V gene (reference sequence). The CDR3 DNA reads TGTGCCAGCAGTAAGCGACAGGGGGCTGCCTACAATGAGCAGTTCTTC. As protein: CASSKRQGAAYNEQFF.

The chain is built from TRBV6-5 and TRBJ2-3, with D maybe TRBD2 (5 bases). This CDR3 is 15 amino acids long. Germline V gene data show CDR1 as MNHEY and CDR2 as SVGAGI. V lost 0 bases, J lost 1 base, and 8 bases lay in between. The CDR3 bases are TGTGCCAGCAGTTACTCGAGAGCGGGCACAGATACGCAGTATTTT. Protein sequence: CASSYSRAGTDTQYF.

The V gene is TRBV10-1, the J gene TRBJ2-1, with D perhaps matching TRBD2 (5 bases). The germline gives CDR1 WNHNN, CDR2 SYGVQD (reference sequence). V dropped 0 bases and J dropped 4 bases, with 10 bases sitting between them. The CDR3 is 15 residues long. The CDR3 reads CASSESFPGYNEQFF. In DNA form, the CDR3 reads TGCGCCAGCAGTGAGTCTTTCCCGGGGTACAATGAGCAGTTCTTC.

The chain has TRBV29-1 and TRBJ2-5; tentative D call: TRBD1 (5 bases). Germline V gene lookup returns CDR1 SQVTM and CDR2 ANQGSEA. V lost 4 bases to trimming and J lost 2 bases, with 14 bases between them. The CDR3 contains 14 residues. CDR3 sequence reads: CSVVSGAQQETQYF. Here the CDR3 DNA reads TGCAGCGTTGTATCTGGGGCTCAACAAGAGACCCAGTACTTC.

This chain links TRBV5-6 with TRBJ2-2, with 13 bases identical to TRBD2. CDR3 length: 15 amino acids. The V and J ends lost 2 bases and 7 bases, in that order; junction bases with no gene match: 2. Germline V CDR1 and CDR2: SGHDT, YYEEEE. The CDR3 region has the DNA TGTGCCAGCAGCTTAGGACTAGCGGGAGTCGGGGAGCTGTTTTTT. Amino acids: CASSLGLAGVGELFF. The whole variable domain, filled in from reference TRBV5-6 and TRBJ2-2, reads DAGVTQSPTHLIKTRGQQVTLRCSPKSGHDTVSWYQQALGQGPQFIFQYYEEEERQRGNFPDRFSGHQFPNYSSELNVNALLLGDSALYLCASSLGLAGVGELFFGEGSRLTVL.

The V and J genes are TRBV7-9 and TRBJ2-1; 9 bases are a match to TRBD2. The CDR3 consists of 15 residues. The germline CDR1 and CDR2 sequences are SEHNR and FQNEAQ (reference sequence). The trim removed 2 bases at V and 9 bases at J, leaving 8 bases unmatched. The CDR3, as DNA: TGTGCCAGCAGCTTAACGGTAGCGGGAGCGGGTGAGCAGTTCTTC. This translates into CASSLTVAGAGEQFF.

This chain links TRBV27 with TRBJ1-1; possible D gene TRBD1, 6 bases. Germline-derived CDR1 and CDR2 are MNHEY and SMNVEV (reference sequence). V lost 3 bases, J lost 0 bases, and 14 bases lay in between. This CDR3 has 16 residues. This chain's CDR3 is CASSLLTGSVNTEAFF. The CDR3 region has the DNA TGTGCCAGCAGTTTGCTTACAGGGTCTGTGAACACTGAAGCTTTCTTT.

The J gene is TRBJ2-7, the V gene TRBV11-2; 8 bases are shared with TRBD1. Germline trimming cut 5 bases from V and 2 bases from J; bases unmatched to any gene: 5. Germline V gene sequence: CDR1 SGHAT, CDR2 FQNNGV. The CDR3 has 14 residues. As DNA, the CDR3 is TGTGCCAGCAGCCCTGGACAGGGCCCCTACGAGCAGTACTTC. Translation gives CASSPGQGPYEQYF.

The genes are TRBV18 and TRBJ1-1, with unresolved D. This CDR3 contains 15 residues. Germline CDR1 and CDR2: KGHSH and LQKENI. V was trimmed by 4 bases and J by 1 base, leaving 13 bases between them. The CDR3 DNA sequence: TGTGCCAGCTCACGAGGACGGGGAGGGAACACTGAAGCTTTCTTT. It encodes CASSRGRGGNTEAFF.

The chain employs TRBV18 and TRBJ2-5, with 7 bases that match TRBD2. CDR3 length: 13 residues. The trim removed 1 base at V and 5 bases at J, leaving 1 base unmatched. CDR1 and CDR2 from the germline V gene are KGHSH and LQKENI. CDR3 amino acids: CASSPRSGETQYF. CDR3 in DNA: TGTGCCAGCTCACCACGTAGCGGGGAGACCCAGTACTTC.

This chain uses TRBV5-1 with TRBJ1-1; weak D call: TRBD1 (5 bases). CDR1 is SGHRS and CDR2 is YFSETQ in the germline V gene. This CDR3 region has 15 residues. The V end was cut by 0 bases, the J end by 0 bases, with 9 bases between. This CDR3 reads CASSLGGSLNTEAFF. The CDR3 DNA sequence: TGCGCCAGCAGCTTGGGGGGCAGTCTGAACACTGAAGCTTTCTTT.

The CDR3: CASSVGQVGEQYF. CDR3 nucleotides: TGTGCCAGCAGCGTGGGACAGGTCGGGGAGCAGTACTTC. The chain employs TRBV2 and TRBJ2-7; 8 bases agree with TRBD1. The CDR3 runs to 13 residues. V was clipped by 6 bases and J by 7 bases; unmatched bases: 8. Germline V CDR1 and CDR2: SNHLY, FYNNEI.

This chain joins TRBV4-1 and TRBJ2-1; 9 bases fit TRBD1. In germline, CDR1 is MGHRA, CDR2 YSYEKL. The CDR3 extends over 16 amino acids. V dropped 1 base and J dropped 5; count of bases not matched to a gene: 6. CDR3 region: CASSQVQGATDNEQFF. Written as DNA, the CDR3 is TGCGCCAGCAGCCAAGTACAGGGGGCGACTGACAATGAGCAGTTCTTC.

The chain is built from TRBV15 and TRBJ1-5; 8 nucleotides align to TRBD1. The CDR3 totals 18 residues. Germline V gives CDR1 LNHNV, CDR2 YYDKDF (reference sequence). V trimming: 0 bases; J trimming: 4 bases; junction bases outside the gene matches: 11. CDR3 sequence (DNA): TGTGCCACCAGCAGAGATCCGGGACAGGCTCTTCGGAATCAGCCCCAGCATTTT. Residues: CATSRDPGQALRNQPQHF.

This clone was seen only once. This rearrangement joins TRBV10-3 to TRBJ2-7; 7 nucleotides match TRBD2. The J segment lost 3 bases and the V segment lost 0 bases, leaving 5 bases of the junction unmatched. The CDR3 runs 15 residues. Germline V gene sequence: CDR1 ENHRY, CDR2 SYGVKD. CDR3 nucleotides: TGTGCCATCAGTGAGTCGATGACTAGCAGCTACGAGCAGTACTTC. Its translation is CAISESMTSSYEQYF.

The chain joins TRBV28 to TRBJ1-3; tentative D call: TRBD1 (6 bases). The germline V and J ends were trimmed by 3 bases and 0 bases, with 18 bases remaining between them. Germline V CDR1 and CDR2: MDHEN, SYDVKM. The CDR3 extends over 18 amino acids. CDR3: CASSFTRTVLNSGNTIYF. The CDR3 region has the DNA TGTGCCAGCAGTTTCACCCGGACAGTCCTCAACTCTGGAAACACCATATATTTT.

This sequence joins TRBV7-3 and TRBJ2-1, with TRBD2 matching over 13 bases. Germline V gives CDR1 SGHTA, CDR2 FQGTGA. The CDR3 has 15 amino acids. J lost 4 bases, V lost 5 bases, and 2 bases had no gene match. CDR3 residues: CASSPLAGGYNEQFF. The CDR3, as DNA: TGTGCCAGCAGCCCACTAGCGGGAGGGTACAATGAGCAGTTCTTC.

The chain joins TRBV30 to TRBJ1-1; D ambiguous. Trimming left V 0 bases short and J 3 bases short, with 8 bases between. Germline loops: CDR1 GTSNPN, CDR2 SVGIG (reference sequence). The CDR3 sequence is 13 residues long. The CDR3: CAWSVVVYTEAFF. DNA for the CDR3: TGTGCCTGGAGTGTCGTAGTGTACACTGAAGCTTTCTTT.